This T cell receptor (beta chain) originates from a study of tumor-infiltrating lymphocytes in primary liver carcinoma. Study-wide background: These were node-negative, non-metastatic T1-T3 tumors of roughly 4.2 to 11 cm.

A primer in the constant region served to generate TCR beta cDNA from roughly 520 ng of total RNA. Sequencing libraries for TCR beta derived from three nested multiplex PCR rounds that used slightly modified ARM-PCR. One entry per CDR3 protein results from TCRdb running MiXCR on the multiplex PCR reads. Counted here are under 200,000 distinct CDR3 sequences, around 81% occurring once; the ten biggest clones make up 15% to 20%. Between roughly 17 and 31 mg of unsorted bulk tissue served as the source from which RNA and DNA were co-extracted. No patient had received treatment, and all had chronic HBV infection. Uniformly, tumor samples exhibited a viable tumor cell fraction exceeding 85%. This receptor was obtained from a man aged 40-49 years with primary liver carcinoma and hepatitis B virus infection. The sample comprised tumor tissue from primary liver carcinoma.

The CDR3 loop reads CASSQRPLAVDSDEQFF. CDR3 bases: TGTGCCAGCAGCCAACGACCACTAGCGGTAGATAGTGATGAGCAGTTCTTC. The chain employs TRBV11-2 and TRBJ2-1; 8 nucleotides align to TRBD2. From germline, CDR1 is SGHAT and CDR2 FQNNGV. This CDR3 is 17 amino acids long. V shed 5 bases and J 8 bases; nucleotides not matched to a gene: 17.